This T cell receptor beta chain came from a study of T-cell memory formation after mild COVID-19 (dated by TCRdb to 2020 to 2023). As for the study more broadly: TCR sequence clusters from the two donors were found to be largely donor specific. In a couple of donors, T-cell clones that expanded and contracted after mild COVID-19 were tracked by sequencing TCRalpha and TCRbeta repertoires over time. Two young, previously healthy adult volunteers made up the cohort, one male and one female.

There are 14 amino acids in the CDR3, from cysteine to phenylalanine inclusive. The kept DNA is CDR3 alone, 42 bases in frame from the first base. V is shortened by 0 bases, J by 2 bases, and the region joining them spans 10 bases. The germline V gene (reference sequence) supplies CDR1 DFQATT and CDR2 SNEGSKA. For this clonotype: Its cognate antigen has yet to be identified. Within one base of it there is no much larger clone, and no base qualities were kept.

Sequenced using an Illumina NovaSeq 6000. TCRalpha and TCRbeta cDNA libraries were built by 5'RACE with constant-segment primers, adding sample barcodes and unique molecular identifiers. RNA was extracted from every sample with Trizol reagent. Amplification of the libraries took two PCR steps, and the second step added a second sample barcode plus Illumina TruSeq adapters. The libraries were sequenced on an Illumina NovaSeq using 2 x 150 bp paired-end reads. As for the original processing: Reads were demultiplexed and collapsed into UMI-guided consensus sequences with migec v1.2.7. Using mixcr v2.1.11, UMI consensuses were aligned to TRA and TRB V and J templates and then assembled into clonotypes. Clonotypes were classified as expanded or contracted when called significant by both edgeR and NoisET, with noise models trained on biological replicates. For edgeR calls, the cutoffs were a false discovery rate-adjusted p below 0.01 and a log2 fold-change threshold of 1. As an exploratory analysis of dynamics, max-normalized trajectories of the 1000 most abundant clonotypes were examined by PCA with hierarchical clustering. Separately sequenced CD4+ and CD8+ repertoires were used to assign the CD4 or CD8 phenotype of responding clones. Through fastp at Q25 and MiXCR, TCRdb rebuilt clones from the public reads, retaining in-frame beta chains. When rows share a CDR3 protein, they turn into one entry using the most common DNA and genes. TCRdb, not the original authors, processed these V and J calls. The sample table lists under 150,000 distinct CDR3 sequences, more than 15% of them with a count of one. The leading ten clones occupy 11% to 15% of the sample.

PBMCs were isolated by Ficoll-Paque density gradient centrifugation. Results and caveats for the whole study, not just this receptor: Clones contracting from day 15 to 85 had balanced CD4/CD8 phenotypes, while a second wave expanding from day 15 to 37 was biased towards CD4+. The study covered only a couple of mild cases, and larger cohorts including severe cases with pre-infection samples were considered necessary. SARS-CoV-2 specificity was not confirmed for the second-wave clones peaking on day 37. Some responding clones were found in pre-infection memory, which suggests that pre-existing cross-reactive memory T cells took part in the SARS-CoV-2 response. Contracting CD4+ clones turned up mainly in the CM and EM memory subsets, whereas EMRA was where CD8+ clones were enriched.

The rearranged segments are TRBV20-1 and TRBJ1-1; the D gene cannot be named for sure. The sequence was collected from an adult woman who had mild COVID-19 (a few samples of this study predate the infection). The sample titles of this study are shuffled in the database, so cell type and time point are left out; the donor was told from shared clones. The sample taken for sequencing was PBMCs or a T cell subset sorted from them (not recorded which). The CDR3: CSARENRANTEAFF. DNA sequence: TGCAGTGCTAGAGAGAACCGGGCAAACACTGAAGCTTTCTTT.